This TCR beta chain was found in a study of cytomegalovirus exposure and HLA in healthy donors. Assay used: immunoSEQ multiplex PCR; TCRdb lists only in-frame clones, some missing. The sample consists of around 86,000 clones, under 95% of them appearing once. V trimming: 3 bases; J trimming: 9 bases; junction bases outside the gene matches: 12. The CDR3 has 16 residues. CDR1 LGHNA and CDR2 YSLEER come from the germline V gene. This clone was counted once. Input material: PBMCs. The sequence was obtained from a woman between 25 and 40 years old in good health and CMV-seropositive. V and J are TRBV4-3 and TRBJ2-1; 9 bases align to TRBD2. The CDR3 DNA follows: TGCGCCAGCAGCCAGGGGGTAGCGGGAGAAGGGGGTGAGCAGTTCTTC. Its protein product is CASSQGVAGEGGEQFF.